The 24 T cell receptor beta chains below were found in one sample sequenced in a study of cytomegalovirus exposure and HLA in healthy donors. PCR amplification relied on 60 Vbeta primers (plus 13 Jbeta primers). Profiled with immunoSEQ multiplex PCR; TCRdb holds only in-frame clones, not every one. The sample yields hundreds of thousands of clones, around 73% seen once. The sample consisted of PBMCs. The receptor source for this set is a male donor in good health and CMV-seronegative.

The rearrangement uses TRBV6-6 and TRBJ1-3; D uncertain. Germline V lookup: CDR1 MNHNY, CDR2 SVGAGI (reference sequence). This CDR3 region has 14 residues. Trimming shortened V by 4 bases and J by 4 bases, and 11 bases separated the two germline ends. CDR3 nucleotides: TGTGCCAGCAGTTCCGAGGTGGCGGGAAACACCATATATTTT. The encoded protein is CASSSEVAGNTIYF.

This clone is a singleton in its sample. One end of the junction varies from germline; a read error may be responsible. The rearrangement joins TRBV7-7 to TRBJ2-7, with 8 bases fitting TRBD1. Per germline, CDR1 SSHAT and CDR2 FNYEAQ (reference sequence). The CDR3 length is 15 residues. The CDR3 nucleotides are TGTGCTAGCAGCTTAGGCCAGGGGGCTGTCTACGAGCAGTACTTC. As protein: CASSLGQGAVYEQYF.

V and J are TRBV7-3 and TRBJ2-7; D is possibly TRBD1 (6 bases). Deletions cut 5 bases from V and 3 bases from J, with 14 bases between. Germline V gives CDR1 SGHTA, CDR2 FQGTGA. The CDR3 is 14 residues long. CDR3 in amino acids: CASSQGGSFYEQYF. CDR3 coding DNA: TGTGCCAGCAGCCAAGGGGGTAGCTTCTACGAGCAGTACTTC.

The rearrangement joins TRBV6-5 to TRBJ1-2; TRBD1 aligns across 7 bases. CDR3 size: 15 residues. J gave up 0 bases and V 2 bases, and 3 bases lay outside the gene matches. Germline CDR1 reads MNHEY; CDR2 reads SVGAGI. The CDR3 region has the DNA TGTGCCAGCAGTTACGTGGGACAGCCTAACTATGGCTACACCTTC. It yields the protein CASSYVGQPNYGYTF.

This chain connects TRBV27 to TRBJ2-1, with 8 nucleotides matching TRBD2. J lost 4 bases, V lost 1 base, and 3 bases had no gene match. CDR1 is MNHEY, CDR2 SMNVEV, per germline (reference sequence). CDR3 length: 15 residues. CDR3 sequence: CASSLFSGVYNEQFF. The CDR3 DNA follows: TGTGCCAGCAGTTTATTTAGCGGGGTATACAATGAGCAGTTCTTC.

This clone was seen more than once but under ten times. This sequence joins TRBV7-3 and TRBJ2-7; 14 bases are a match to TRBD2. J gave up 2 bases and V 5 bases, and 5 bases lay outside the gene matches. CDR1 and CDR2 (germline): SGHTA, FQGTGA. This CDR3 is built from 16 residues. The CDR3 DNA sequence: TGTGCCAGCAGCCCGGGACTAGCGGGAGTGGCCTACGAGCAGTACTTC. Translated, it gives CASSPGLAGVAYEQYF.

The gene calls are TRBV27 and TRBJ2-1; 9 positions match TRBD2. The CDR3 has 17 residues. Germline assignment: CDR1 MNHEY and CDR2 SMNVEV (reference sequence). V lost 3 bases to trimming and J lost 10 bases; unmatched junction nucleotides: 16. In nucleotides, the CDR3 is TGTGCCAGCAGTTTTATCGGTGCGACTAGCGGTGTGGGGGAGCAGTTCTTC. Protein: CASSFIGATSGVGEQFF.

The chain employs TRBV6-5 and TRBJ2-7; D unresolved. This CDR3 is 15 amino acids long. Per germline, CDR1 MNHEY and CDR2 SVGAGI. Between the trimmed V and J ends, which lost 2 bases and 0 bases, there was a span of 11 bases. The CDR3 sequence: CASSYDTVSSYEQYF. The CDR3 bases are TGTGCCAGCAGTTACGACACCGTCAGCTCCTACGAGCAGTACTTC.

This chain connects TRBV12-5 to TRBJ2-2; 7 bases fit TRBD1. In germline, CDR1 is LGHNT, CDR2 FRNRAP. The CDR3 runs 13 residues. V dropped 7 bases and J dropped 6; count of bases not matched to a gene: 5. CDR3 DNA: TGTGCTAGTGCCCTCGACAGGGCCGGGGAGCTGTTTTTT. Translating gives CASALDRAGELFF.

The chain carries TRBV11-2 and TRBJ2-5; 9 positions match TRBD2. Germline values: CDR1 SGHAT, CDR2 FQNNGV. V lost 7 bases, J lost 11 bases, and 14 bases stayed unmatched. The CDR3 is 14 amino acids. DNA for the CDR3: TGTGCCAGCAAGTTAGCGGGAGCTGGGGGAGAGCAGTACTTC. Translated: CASKLAGAGGEQYF.

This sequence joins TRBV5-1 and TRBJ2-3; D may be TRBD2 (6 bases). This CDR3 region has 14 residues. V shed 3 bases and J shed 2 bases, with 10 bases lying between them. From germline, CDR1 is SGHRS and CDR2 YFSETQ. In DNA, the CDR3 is TGCGCCAGCAGCTCGGCGGGGCCCACAGATACGCAGTATTTT. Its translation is CASSSAGPTDTQYF.

CDR3 sequence reads: CASSFRDPYNEQFF. The CDR3 DNA reads as TGTGCCAGCAGCTTCCGGGATCCCTACAATGAGCAGTTCTTC. This chain connects TRBV13 to TRBJ2-1, with D tentatively TRBD2 (5 bases). The germline CDR1 and CDR2 sequences are PRHDT and FYEKMQ (reference sequence). The germline V and J ends were trimmed by 3 bases and 2 bases, with 8 bases remaining between them. This CDR3 has 14 amino acids.

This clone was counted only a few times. The CDR3 sequence: CASSYRTGNTEAFF. CDR3 coding DNA: TGTGCCAGCAGTTATCGGACAGGGAACACTGAAGCTTTCTTT. The genes are TRBV6-5 and TRBJ1-1; TRBD1 matches at 7 bases. The CDR3 is made up of 14 amino acids. After removal of 3 bases from V and 1 base from J, the junction contained 2 bases not matched to a gene. From germline, CDR1 is MNHEY and CDR2 SVGAGI.

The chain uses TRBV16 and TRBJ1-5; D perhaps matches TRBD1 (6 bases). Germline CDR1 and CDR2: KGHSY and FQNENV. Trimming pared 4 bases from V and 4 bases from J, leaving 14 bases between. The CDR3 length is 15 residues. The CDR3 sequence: CASSLPPRGNQPQHF. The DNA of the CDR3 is TGTGCCAGCAGCCTCCCTCCCAGGGGAAATCAGCCCCAGCATTTT.

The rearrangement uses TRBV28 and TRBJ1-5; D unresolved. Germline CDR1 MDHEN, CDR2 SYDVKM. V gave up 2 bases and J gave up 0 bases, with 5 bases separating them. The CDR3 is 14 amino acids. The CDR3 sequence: CASSLQFSNQPQHF. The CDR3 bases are TGTGCCAGCAGTTTACAGTTTAGCAATCAGCCCCAGCATTTT.

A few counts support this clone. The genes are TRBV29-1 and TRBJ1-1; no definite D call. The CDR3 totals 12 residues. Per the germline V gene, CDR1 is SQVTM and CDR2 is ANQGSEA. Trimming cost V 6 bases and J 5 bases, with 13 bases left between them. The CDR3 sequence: CSVHPGPTEAFF. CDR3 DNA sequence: TGCAGCGTGCACCCTGGGCCTACTGAAGCTTTCTTT.

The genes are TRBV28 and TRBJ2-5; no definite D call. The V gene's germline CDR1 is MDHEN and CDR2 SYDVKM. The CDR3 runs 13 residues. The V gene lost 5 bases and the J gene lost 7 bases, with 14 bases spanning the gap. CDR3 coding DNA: TGTGCCAGCAGTCGCGAGACACCTTCGACCCAGTACTTC. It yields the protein CASSRETPSTQYF.

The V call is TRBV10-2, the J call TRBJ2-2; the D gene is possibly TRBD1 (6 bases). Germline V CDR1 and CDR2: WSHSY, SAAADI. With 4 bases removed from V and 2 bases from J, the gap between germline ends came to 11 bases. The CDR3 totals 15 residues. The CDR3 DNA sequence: TGCGCCAGCAGTGTTGCAGGGACAAACACCGGGGAGCTGTTTTTT. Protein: CASSVAGTNTGELFF.

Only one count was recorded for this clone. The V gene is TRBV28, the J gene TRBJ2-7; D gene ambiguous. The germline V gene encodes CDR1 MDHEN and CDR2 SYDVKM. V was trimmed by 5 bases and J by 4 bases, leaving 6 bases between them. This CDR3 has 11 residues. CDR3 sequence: CASSPFYEQYF. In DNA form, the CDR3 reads TGTGCCAGCAGTCCCTTTTACGAGCAGTACTTC.

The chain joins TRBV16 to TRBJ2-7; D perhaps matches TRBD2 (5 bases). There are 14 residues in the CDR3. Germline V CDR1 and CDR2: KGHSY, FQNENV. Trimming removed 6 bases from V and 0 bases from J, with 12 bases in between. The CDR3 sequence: CASSLTTFSYEQYF. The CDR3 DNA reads TGTGCCAGCAGTCTGACTACCTTCTCCTACGAGCAGTACTTC.

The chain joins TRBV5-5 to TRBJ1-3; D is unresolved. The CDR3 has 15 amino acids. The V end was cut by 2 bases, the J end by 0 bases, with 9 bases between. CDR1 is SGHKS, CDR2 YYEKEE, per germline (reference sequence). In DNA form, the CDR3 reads TGTGCCAGCAGCTTTACAGACGACTCTGGAAACACCATATATTTT. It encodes CASSFTDDSGNTIYF.

For the CDR3, the DNA is TGTGCTAGTCCCTCTTGCCTTGAGGGCAATTCTGGGGCCAACGTCCTGACTTTC. As protein: CASPSCLEGNSGANVLTF. The chain joins TRBV12-5 to TRBJ2-6; possibly TRBD2 for D (5 bases). With 8 bases removed from V and 1 base from J, the gap between germline ends came to 21 bases. The CDR3 sequence is 18 residues long. CDR1 is LGHNT and CDR2 is FRNRAP in the germline V gene.

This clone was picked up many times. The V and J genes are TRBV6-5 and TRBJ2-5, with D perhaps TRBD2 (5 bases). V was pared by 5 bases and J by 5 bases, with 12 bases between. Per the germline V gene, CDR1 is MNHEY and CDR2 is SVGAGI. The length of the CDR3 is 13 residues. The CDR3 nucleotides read TGTGCCAGCAGTCCCGATAGGAGGGAGACCCAGTACTTC. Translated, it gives CASSPDRRETQYF.

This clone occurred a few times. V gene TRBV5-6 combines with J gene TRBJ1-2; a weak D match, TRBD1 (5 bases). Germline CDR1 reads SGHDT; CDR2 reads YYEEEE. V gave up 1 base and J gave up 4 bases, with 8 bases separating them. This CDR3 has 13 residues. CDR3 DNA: TGTGCCAGCAGCTTGCAGGGTTTCTATGGCTACACCTTC. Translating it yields CASSLQGFYGYTF.